This T cell receptor beta chain stems from a study of CXCR3-negative and CXCR3-positive naive CD8 T cells. The overall study: There were 120 million to 150 million TRB reads altogether, and each library had about 1.5 +/- 0.3 million of them. Study-wide points: TRBV-TRBJ usage was alike in naive CXCR3-negative and CXCR3-positive cells but differed in memory cells. Naive subsets were similarly diverse, while memory CD8+ repertoires were much less diverse.

Concerning this clonotype itself: Its antigen is still unknown.

CD45RO-CCR7+CD27+CD95- was the phenotype of naive CD8+ T cells. All TRB cDNA libraries came from 5' RACE performed with UMI labels. TCRdb reworked the 5' RACE reads into one entry per CDR3 protein, no DNA. The record lists tens of thousands of distinct CDR3 sequences, of which the ten most abundant hold 4% to 5%. Germline lookup yields CDR1 ENHRY and CDR2 SYGVKD. CDR3 length equals 18 residues. This sequence was found in a human donor in good health. Some clones in this sample may be carry-over from other donors' samples. Sequencing was performed on naive CXCR3- CD8+ T cells from blood. Described subset: CD45RO-CCR7+CD27+CD95- naive CD8+ T cells lacking CXCR3 (TNR3-). The chain couples TRBV10-3 to TRBJ1-2; as DNA is missing, the TRBD1 call by TCRdb cannot be tested. CDR3 sequence reads: CAISESSILGPLDYGYTF.